This TCR beta chain was sequenced for a study of blood T cell repertoires in COVID-19. Study background: The analysed material was cDNA or gDNA that came from T cells, B-cell-depleted T cells, or PBMCs.

How the authors handled the data: Amplified reference gene primers provided the basis for estimating nucleated cell counts. Assay used: immunoSEQ multiplex PCR; TCRdb lists only in-frame clones, some missing. The V and J calls and clone size were taken over from that table, and D and trimming were inferred from the DNA. The table records under 200,000 clones, around 83% of them present only once. There are a few counts of this clone. The TCR sequence derives from a woman aged 70-85 years who had recovered from COVID-19. Sequencing was done on a sample of peripheral blood.

The CDR3 loop is CSVARLAGEVQYF. In DNA form, the CDR3 reads TGCAGCGTTGCGCGGCTAGCGGGAGAAGTGCAGTACTTC. This chain links TRBV29-1 with TRBJ2-7; 10 bases align to TRBD2. This CDR3 region has 13 residues. J lost 9 bases, V lost 4 bases, and 9 bases had no gene match. The germline V gene encodes CDR1 SQVTM and CDR2 ANQGSEA.